This record covers a single TCR beta chain. Its antigen specificity is not known. It has no much larger one-base neighbor in the sample; base qualities were not kept. TCRbeta CDR3 regions were amplified from genomic DNA by means of the immunoSEQ Assay, a bias-controlled multiplex PCR. On the authors' methods: Nucleated cell counts per sample were estimated from amplification of reference gene primers within the assay. To quantify the absolute abundance of each unique TCRbeta CDR3 rearrangement, sequence reads were collapsed and filtered. For each sample, productive Simpson clonality was calculated as the square root of Simpson's diversity index across productive rearrangements. The table comes from immuneACCESS by way of TCRdb, which keeps in-frame sequences with V and J called. Part of the clones is missing from these tables; in studies checked, under half for an unresolved V gene and the rest for unknown reasons. The V and J calls and clone size are taken from that table; D and trimming were inferred from the DNA. In all, the sample holds 400,000 to 550,000 clones, and roughly 85% of those were seen once. The ten biggest clones cover approximately 2% of the sample.

The record originates from a study of blood T cell repertoires in COVID-19 (dated by TCRdb to about 2020). Background for the entire study: Samples from collaborators originated in the United States, Italy and Spain and spanned both the acute and convalescent phases of COVID-19. HLA class I and class II types, where available, came from metadata supplied by the sample provider rather than from assay-based typing. The repertoires were made available in a free public database intended to serve as a resource for research on the immune response to SARS-CoV-2. The samples were drawn from two sources: the first 160 participants of the ongoing ImmuneRACE study, and about 1,300 subjects contributed by 6 global collaborators. The sample metadata nearly always contained a de-identified subject ID, COVID-19 status, age in years and sex. The dataset comprised deeply sampled blood TCRbeta repertoires from subjects exposed to, actively infected with, or recovered from COVID-19. The prospective study material was composed of cDNA or gDNA derived from T cells, B-cell-depleted T cells, or PBMCs.

After removal of 3 bases from V and 9 bases from J, the junction retains 10 bases not matched to a gene. The germline V gene (reference sequence) provides CDR1 SGHKS and CDR2 YYEKEE. The CDR3 contains 14 residues, cysteine and phenylalanine counted. CDR3 DNA only is kept here, 42 bases in frame from base 1. Participants in the prospective study were enrolled through a virtual design, were aged roughly 18 to 90 years, and lived in roughly 25 United States geographic areas. To assign participants to cohorts, the prospective study relied on clinical history that participants themselves reported in a screening survey and a study questionnaire. In the prospective study, whole blood, serum and a nasopharyngeal or oropharyngeal swab were collected from each participant by mobile phlebotomists. Over a roughly two-month period, participants in the prospective study had the option of providing additional blood draws and questionnaires. Before DNA extraction, prospective study blood samples were shipped either frozen or at room temperature.

Findings and caveats that apply to the study as a whole: How much clinical and demographic metadata was included differed by source and by participant, and the metadata was provided uncurated.

The clonotype originates from a woman younger than 30 with acute COVID-19. The sample consisted of PBMCs or T cells enriched from blood (not recorded which). The chain joins TRBV5-5 to TRBJ2-7, with 9 bases aligning to TRBD1. CDR3 protein: CASSSVPGQGPQYF. The DNA is TGTGCCAGCAGCTCCGTCCCGGGACAGGGACCGCAGTACTTC.